This T cell receptor (beta chain) was captured by sequencing in a study of Graves' ophthalmopathy and Graves' hyperthyroidism. Study-level findings and limits: Most thyroid clonotypes expanded beyond 0.001 frequency were also found in blood.

The V and J ends lost 6 bases and 5 bases respectively, with 13 bases between them. The CDR3 has 13 residues. In this sample, this clonotype turned up a few times. Its antigen is currently unknown. Cases classed as stable hyperthyroidism had no ophthalmopathy within 18 months of follow-up. Amplification of TCR beta CDR3 regions used RNA transcripts. Scientists carried out first-round RT-PCR using HTBI primers and then a second-round multiplex PCR. TCRdb independently ran MiXCR on the multiplex PCR reads; one entry per CDR3 protein. Counted here are hundreds of thousands of distinct CDR3 sequences, approximately 15% occurring once; the ten biggest clones make up 5.5% to 7%.

The chain couples TRBV12-3 or TRBV12-4 to TRBJ1-1; TRBD1 is a possible D gene (5 bases). Sequenced sample: peripheral blood. The TCR comes from a woman aged 18-35 years with stable Graves' hyperthyroidism. The CDR3 bases are TGTGCCAGCAGAAGGGACTGGCGGACTGAAGCTTTCTTT. Amino acids: CASRRDWRTEAFF.